These T cell receptor beta chains were read from a single sample in a study of regulatory and conventional T cells in RAG deficiency. Sequencing used immunoSEQ multiplex PCR; TCRdb keeps in-frame clones, though not all of them. The profile shows under 45,000 clones, around 76% of them singletons. These records were also assigned to another study, of regulatory T cells.

The sample comprised CD4+ effector T cells sorted from blood. The receptors derive from a human donor in good health. CDR3s include the opening cysteine and the closing phenylalanine or tryptophan. The D gene is left open where the match is weak. Rows give clone size only sometimes, using once, few, many, or a class for an expanded clone.

v_gene	j_gene	abundance	d_gene	CDR3nt	CDR3aa
TRBV4-1	TRBJ2-3	-	-	TGCGCCAGCAGCCAAATGTGGGCCACAGATACGCAGTATTTT	CASSQMWATDTQYF
TRBV7-2	TRBJ1-1	few	-	TGTGCCAGCAGCTTGATGGTAAACACTGAAGCTTTCTTT	CASSLMVNTEAFF
TRBV7-3	TRBJ2-7	once	TRBD1	TGTGCCAGCAGCTTCGGGGACAGGCCCTACGAGCAGTACTTC	CASSFGDRPYEQYF
TRBV6-6	TRBJ1-2	-	-	TGTGCCAGCAGTTACCTTCGGACCGCGTCTGGCTACACCTTC	CASSYLRTASGYTF
TRBV7-3	TRBJ1-1	-	-	TGTGCCAGCAGCTTACGTTTAGGGGGTGAAGCTTTCTTT	CASSLRLGGEAFF
TRBV6-6	TRBJ2-7	few	-	TGTGCCAGCAGCCAGGGACACGGTTCCTACGAGCAGTACTTC	CASSQGHGSYEQYF
TRBV6-5	TRBJ1-6	-	TRBD1	TGTGCCAGCAGCTTCCGGGACAGAGATTCACCCCTCCACTTT	CASSFRDRDSPLHF
TRBV10-3	TRBJ2-7	-	-	TGTGCCATCAGCGCGGCAACAGAGCCCTACGAGCAGTACTTC	CAISAATEPYEQYF
TRBV30	TRBJ2-7	-	-	TGTGCCTGGAGTGTAGCCTACGAGCAGTACTTC	CAWSVAYEQYF
TRBV6-5	TRBJ1-3	-	-	TGTGCCAGCAGTTACTCCTACAGGGATACGGGAAACACCATATATTTT	CASSYSYRDTGNTIYF
TRBV11-2	TRBJ2-7	-	-	TGTGCCAGCAGCTCATTAGGGGGACGGAGCTCCTACGAGCAGTACTTC	CASSSLGGRSSYEQYF
TRBV6-6	TRBJ2-5	once	-	TGTGCCAGCAGCCGAGGGGGGAACCAAGAGACCCAGTACTTC	CASSRGGNQETQYF
TRBV6-5	TRBJ1-1	-	TRBD1	TGTGCCAGCACCCCGCAGGGGGTGAACACTGAAGCTTTCTTT	CASTPQGVNTEAFF
TRBV14	TRBJ2-7	-	-	TGTGCCAGCAGCCAAGAGAAGGCTTTGAATAGACAGTACTTC	CASSQEKALNRQYF
TRBV7-3	TRBJ1-1	-	-	TGTGCCAGCAGCTTAACTAATTTGGGCACTGAAGCTTTCTTT	CASSLTNLGTEAFF
TRBV6-6	TRBJ1-2	few	-	TGTGCCAGCAGCACGCGTAACTATGGCTACACCTTC	CASSTRNYGYTF
TRBV10-3	TRBJ1-4	few	-	TGTGCCATCAGTGGGGAACTGGGGATTAACGAAAAACTGTTTTTT	CAISGELGINEKLFF
TRBV11-3	TRBJ2-7	-	-	TGTGCCAGCAGCCCAGTGGGGGGTGGCGAGCAGTACTTC	CASSPVGGGEQYF
TRBV6-5	TRBJ2-7	few	-	TGTGCCAGCAGTTACGGCCGAAAATCCTCCTACGAGCAGTACTTC	CASSYGRKSSYEQYF
TRBV5-4	TRBJ1-2	-	-	TGTGCCAGCAGCCGGGACCGCCCGGGTGGCTACACCTTC	CASSRDRPGGYTF
TRBV7-3	TRBJ2-7	-	TRBD2	TGTGCCAGCAGCTTAATGGGGGGGAACTCCTACGAGCAGTACTTC	CASSLMGGNSYEQYF
TRBV6-6	TRBJ1-1	-	-	TGTGCCAGCAGAGACGAAGGGGTTGAAGCTTTCTTT	CASRDEGVEAFF
TRBV18	TRBJ1-2	-	-	TGTGCCAGCTCCCTCGCGGACGTACCGCCTGGCTATGGCTACACCTTC	CASSLADVPPGYGYTF
TRBV10-3	TRBJ2-7	-	TRBD1	TGTGCCATCAGCGGGACAGGGGGAAGGAACGAGCAGTACTTC	CAISGTGGRNEQYF
TRBV5-4	TRBJ1-3	few	TRBD1	TGTGCCAGCAGCCGGGACAGGGTCGTAAACACCATATATTTT	CASSRDRVVNTIYF
TRBV4-1	TRBJ1-4	-	-	TGCGCCAGCAGCCAAGGGACGGGAGGAACTAATGAAAAACTGTTTTTT	CASSQGTGGTNEKLFF
TRBV9	TRBJ2-1	-	-	TGTGCCAGCAGCGTAGAAGGAGAGCAGTTCTTC	CASSVEGEQFF
TRBV6-5	TRBJ1-2	-	-	TGTGCCAGCAGTTTTGGACAGAGGTCCGTGGCTTCCGGCTACACCTTC	CASSFGQRSVASGYTF
TRBV7-3	TRBJ2-3	-	-	TGTGCCAGCAGCTTAATTGGGCAGGCATCTGATACGCAGTATTTT	CASSLIGQASDTQYF
TRBV5-4	TRBJ1-1	-	-	TGTGCCAGCAGCTTATCATACGAGGGAGGCACTGAAGCTTTCTTT	CASSLSYEGGTEAFF
TRBV18	TRBJ1-2	-	TRBD1	TGTGCCAGCGCGCTTCAGGGGGCGGATGGCTACACCTTC	CASALQGADGYTF
TRBV5-1	TRBJ2-2	once	-	TGCGCCAGCAGCTTGGGCGACAGCTCCACCGGGGAGCTGTTTTTT	CASSLGDSSTGELFF
TRBV6-5	TRBJ2-7	few	-	TGTGCCAGCAGCTACCTCCAGGAGCAGTACTTC	CASSYLQEQYF
TRBV7-6	TRBJ2-7	-	TRBD1	TGTGCCAGCAGCTCGATACAGGGGGGATGGTACTTC	CASSSIQGGWYF
TRBV4-1	TRBJ1-3	-	TRBD1	TGCGCCAGCAGCCAGCCGACAGGGGGCGCTGGAAACACCATATATTTT	CASSQPTGGAGNTIYF
TRBV18	TRBJ2-2	-	-	TGTGCCAGCTCACCCACCGGGGAGCTGTTTTTT	CASSPTGELFF